Listed below are T cell receptor beta chains from one sample, sequenced in a study of blood T cell repertoires in COVID-19. The assay was immunoSEQ multiplex PCR, and TCRdb's table has in-frame clones only and misses some. The table has some 280,000 clones, approximately 80% seen once. Sequenced: peripheral blood. The source is a woman in her 50s with active or convalescent COVID-19. CDR3s include the opening cysteine and the closing phenylalanine or tryptophan. A D gene is named only where the DNA matches it firmly. Clone size is shown for a subset of rows, as once, few, many or a class of expanded clone.

NA	TRBV5-6	once	TRBJ2-7	TGTGCCAGCAGCCTGGGCGCCGAGCAGTACTTC	CASSLGAEQYF
TRBD1	TRBV19	many	TRBJ1-2	TGTGCCAGTAGTCGGCCGGACAGGTACTATGGCTACACCTTC	CASSRPDRYYGYTF
TRBD2	TRBV4-2	NA	TRBJ2-1	TGTGCCAGCAGCCAAGGGCTACTAGCGGGAGTTGGTGAGCAGTTCTTC	CASSQGLLAGVGEQFF
TRBD1	TRBV6-5	NA	TRBJ1-2	TGTGCCAGCAGTTACATGGACAGGGTTCGATCTAACGGCTACACCTTC	CASSYMDRVRSNGYTF
NA	TRBV11-2	NA	TRBJ2-1	TGTGCCAGCAGCCCGTCCCTAGCGCATTCCTACAATGAGCAGTTCTTC	CASSPSLAHSYNEQFF
TRBD2	TRBV10-1	NA	TRBJ2-1	TGCGCCAGCAGGTTAGCGGGAGAAATCGATGAGCAGTTCTTC	CASRLAGEIDEQFF
NA	TRBV28	NA	TRBJ1-2	TGTGCCAGCAGGCAAATGGAGTGGGGCTACACCTTC	CASRQMEWGYTF
NA	TRBV11-2	NA	TRBJ1-2	TGTGCCAGCAGCCCGGGACTGGACTATGGCTACACCTTC	CASSPGLDYGYTF
NA	TRBV5-4	few	TRBJ2-1	TGTGCCAGCAGCCTGGGTTTTATAGGCGGGACGCACCAAGGGGAGCAGTTCTTC	CASSLGFIGGTHQGEQFF
TRBD1	TRBV19	NA	TRBJ1-1	TGTGCCAGTAGTGCCCGGACAGGTGCGAAAGCTTTCTTT	CASSARTGAKAFF
TRBD1	TRBV6-5	NA	TRBJ1-4	TGTGCCAGCAGAAAACAGGGGGCCAATGAAAAACTGTTTTTT	CASRKQGANEKLFF
NA	TRBV10-2	NA	TRBJ2-1	TGCGCCAGCAGAGCAGGACTCCTACCCTACAATGAGCAGTTCTTC	CASRAGLLPYNEQFF
TRBD2	TRBV7-9	NA	TRBJ2-1	TGTGCCAGCAGCCCCCGGGTAGCGGGAGGGCGGGACAATGAGCAGTTCTTC	CASSPRVAGGRDNEQFF
NA	TRBV12-3/TRBV12-4	NA	TRBJ2-7	TGTGCCAGCAGTACGGTACTCGAGCAGTACTTC	CASSTVLEQYF
NA	TRBV30	NA	TRBJ2-5	TGTGCCTGGAGTTCGGGACTCCAAGAGACCCAGTACTTC	CAWSSGLQETQYF
TRBD1	TRBV6-5	NA	TRBJ1-6	TGTGCCAGCAGTTACTCGAGACAGGGGGCCAGGTTCACCCTCCACTTT	CASSYSRQGARFTLHF
TRBD1	TRBV5-4	NA	TRBJ2-7	TGTGCCAGCAGGGGACAGGCAGCCTACGAGCAGTACTTC	CASRGQAAYEQYF
NA	TRBV2	NA	TRBJ2-3	TGTGCCAGCAGTGAAACCCCCCCTGGCGGGATCGATACGCAGTATTTT	CASSETPPGGIDTQYF
TRBD1	TRBV6-5	NA	TRBJ2-7	TGTGCCAGCAGTCCCTCCGGGACAGGCGCCTACGAGCAGTACTTC	CASSPSGTGAYEQYF
TRBD2	TRBV4-1	NA	TRBJ2-5	TGCGCCAGCAGCTCGCTAGCGGGGGGCCAAGAGACCCAGTACTTC	CASSSLAGGQETQYF
TRBD1	TRBV24-1	NA	TRBJ2-1	TGTGCCACCAGTCAAACGACCGACAGGGGAAACAATGAGCAGTTCTTC	CATSQTTDRGNNEQFF
TRBD1	TRBV6-5	NA	TRBJ1-5	TGTGCCACCGACCTAAGACAGGGCTGGGGACAGCCCCAGCATTTT	CATDLRQGWGQPQHF
TRBD2	TRBV5-1	few	TRBJ2-1	TGCGCCAGCAGCTTGGAGCTCCAGCGGGAGTCCTCTGAGCAGTTCTTC	CASSLELQRESSEQFF
NA	TRBV5-1	NA	TRBJ1-2	TGCGCTAGCAGCTTGGCCTCGCGGACGGATCAGAACAGGGAGGGCTACACCTTC	CASSLASRTDQNREGYTF
NA	TRBV12-3/TRBV12-4	NA	TRBJ1-6	TGTGCCAGCAGCCGGGGGGGGACCCCACCCCTCCACTTT	CASSRGGTPPLHF
TRBD1	TRBV2	NA	TRBJ1-6	TGTGCCAGCAGCATAAGGGGGCTGAGCTCCTATAATTCACCCCTCCACTTT	CASSIRGLSSYNSPLHF
NA	TRBV7-9	NA	TRBJ1-2	TGTGCCAGCAGCTTGGCCCAGGGTCATGGCTACACCTTC	CASSLAQGHGYTF
TRBD1	TRBV29-1	once	TRBJ1-2	TGCAGCGCCGGACAGGGGGAGAAAGGCTACACCTTC	CSAGQGEKGYTF
TRBD1	TRBV28	few	TRBJ1-1	TGTGCCAGCAGTTTACTCCCGACAGGGTGGGACACTGAAGCTTTCTTT	CASSLLPTGWDTEAFF
NA	TRBV19	NA	TRBJ2-2	TGTGCCAGTAGTATAGTCACAGGTGGGCAAGTAGCGAACACCGGGGAGCTGTTTTTT	CASSIVTGGQVANTGELFF
TRBD2	TRBV7-2	once	TRBJ2-3	TGTGCCAGCAGCTTAAGACTAGCGGGAGTTGCAGATACGCAGTATTTT	CASSLRLAGVADTQYF
TRBD1	TRBV7-2	NA	TRBJ2-7	TGTGCCAGCAGCCGCGACAGGGGGCGATTAGACGAGCAGTACTTC	CASSRDRGRLDEQYF
TRBD1	TRBV5-6	NA	TRBJ1-2	TGTGCCAGCAGCTTGGGTGTCGACAGGGGAAAGTGGGACTATGGCTACACCTTC	CASSLGVDRGKWDYGYTF
NA	TRBV5-6	NA	TRBJ1-3	TGTGCCAGCAGCTTTCGTATGGCGGGCGGAAACACCATATATTTT	CASSFRMAGGNTIYF
NA	TRBV11-2	NA	TRBJ2-1	TGTGCCAGCAGCTTAGATAGGGGGGGAGGGAATGAGCAGTTCTTC	CASSLDRGGGNEQFF
TRBD1	TRBV10-3	NA	TRBJ1-1	TGTGCCACTAGGAGGGGGACAGTGAACACTGAAGCTTTCTTT	CATRRGTVNTEAFF
NA	TRBV30	NA	TRBJ1-6	TGTGCCTGGAGTGCAAAAAGCGATTCACCCCTCCACTTT	CAWSAKSDSPLHF
NA	TRBV7-2	NA	TRBJ2-1	TGTGCCAGCAGCCTCTATGTGCGGTCTGACGGCAATGAGCAGTTCTTC	CASSLYVRSDGNEQFF
NA	TRBV7-2	NA	TRBJ1-6	TGTGCCAGCAGCTTAGACTTCATAAATTCACCCCTCCACTTT	CASSLDFINSPLHF
NA	TRBV28	once	TRBJ1-6	TGTGCCAGCAGTTTTATGGACCTCAAGGGGAATTCACCCCTCCACTTT	CASSFMDLKGNSPLHF
TRBD2	TRBV7-2	NA	TRBJ2-7	TGTGCCAGCAGCCCTTGGACTAGCCCCTACGAGCAGTACTTC	CASSPWTSPYEQYF
TRBD1	TRBV19	once	TRBJ2-5	TGTGCCACGGGGACAGGGGGATTACTCCAAGAGACCCAGTACTTC	CATGTGGLLQETQYF
TRBD2	TRBV5-1	few	TRBJ2-5	TGCGCCAGCAGCCGAGGACTAGCGGGACAAGAGACCCAGTACTTC	CASSRGLAGQETQYF
TRBD1	TRBV5-6	NA	TRBJ1-4	TGTGCCAGCAGCTTGGAAATAGGGACAGGGGAGGAAAAACTGTTTTTT	CASSLEIGTGEEKLFF
NA	TRBV2	once	TRBJ1-6	TGTGCCAGCAGTGAAACCTGGGGGAGGTTGGGTTCACCCCTCCACTTT	CASSETWGRLGSPLHF
NA	TRBV7-8	NA	TRBJ1-3	TGTGCCAGCAGCCCAGGGGACACCATATATTTT	CASSPGDTIYF
NA	TRBV5-6	NA	TRBJ2-7	TGTGCCAGCAGCTTCGGTACTAGACCCTACGAGCAGTACTTC	CASSFGTRPYEQYF
NA	TRBV6-5	NA	TRBJ2-7	TGTGCCACCGGGAGCCCCTTCTACGAGCAGTACTTC	CATGSPFYEQYF
NA	TRBV3-1/TRBV3-2	NA	TRBJ1-1	TGTGCCAGCAGCCAAGATCGGGGGTTCAAGGCAGCTGAAGCTTTCTTT	CASSQDRGFKAAEAFF
TRBD2	TRBV3-1/TRBV3-2	NA	TRBJ2-1	TGTGCCAGCAGCCAAGATGGACTAGCGGCCTACAATGAGCAGTTCTTC	CASSQDGLAAYNEQFF
TRBD1	TRBV28	NA	TRBJ2-5	TGTGCCAGCAGTTCGGACAGGTACCAAGAGACCCAGTACTTC	CASSSDRYQETQYF
TRBD1	TRBV10-3	NA	TRBJ1-3	TGTGCCAGCTCACTGGGGACAGGGATCAGCTCTGGAAACACCATATATTTT	CASSLGTGISSGNTIYF
TRBD1	TRBV2	NA	TRBJ1-4	TGTGCCAGCACCTTAAGTCCAGGGGGGAAGGGAAAACTGTTTTTT	CASTLSPGGKGKLFF
NA	TRBV5-1	NA	TRBJ2-1	TGCGCCAGCAGCTTGGCGGGGACTCCTTTCAATGAGCAGTTCTTC	CASSLAGTPFNEQFF
TRBD2	TRBV6-6	NA	TRBJ2-7	TGTGCCAGCTGCCCTAGCGGCTCTTACGAGCAGTACTTC	CASCPSGSYEQYF